This T cell receptor (beta chain) was identified in a study of cytomegalovirus exposure and HLA in healthy donors. About the study: Previous work identified roughly 120 million unique TCR beta sequences from around 200 million T cells.

It was with 60 Vbeta and 13 Jbeta primers that the PCR ran. Clones were sequenced by immunoSEQ multiplex PCR, and TCRdb holds only the in-frame ones, with some missing. In the table there are around 150,000 clones, approximately 74% of which are singletons. The germline CDR1 and CDR2 sequences are MNHNY and SVGAGI (reference sequence). This CDR3 is built from 15 residues. The germline V and J ends were trimmed by 8 bases and 1 base, with 15 bases remaining between them. Nominal health characterized the donors when sampled, though unrecorded immune exposures were likely. The study, taken as a whole, reports: Association of roughly 17,000 TCR beta sequences with HLA alleles was found at 0.05 false discovery rate in a later analysis.

In regard to this clone: The antigen remains undetermined.

The sequence came from a woman in her thirties in good health and CMV-seronegative. Sequencing was done on a sample of PBMCs. The chain carries TRBV6-6 and TRBJ1-3, with D uncertain. The CDR3 here is CASRRADFSGNTIYF. The CDR3 DNA is TGTGCCAGCCGTAGAGCAGACTTTTCTGGAAACACCATATATTTT.